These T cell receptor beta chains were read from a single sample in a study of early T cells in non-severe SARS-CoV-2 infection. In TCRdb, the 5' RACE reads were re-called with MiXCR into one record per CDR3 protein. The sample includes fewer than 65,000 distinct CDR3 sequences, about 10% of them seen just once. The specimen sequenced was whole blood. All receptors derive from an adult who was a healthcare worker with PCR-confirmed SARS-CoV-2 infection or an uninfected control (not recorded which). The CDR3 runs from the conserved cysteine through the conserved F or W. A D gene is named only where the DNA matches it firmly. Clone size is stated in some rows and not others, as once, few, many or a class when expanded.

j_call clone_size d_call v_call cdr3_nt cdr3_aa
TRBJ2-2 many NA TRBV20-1 TGCAGTGCTAGAGATCTATTGAACGGTAACACCGGGGAGCTGTTTTTT CSARDLLNGNTGELFF
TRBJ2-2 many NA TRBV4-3 TGCGCCAGCAGCGTGGGCTCGAGGGCCGGGGAGCTGTTTTTT CASSVGSRAGELFF
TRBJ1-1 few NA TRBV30 TGTGCCTGGGGGGGCCTTATGGGAGAAACTGAAGCTTTCTTT CAWGGLMGETEAFF
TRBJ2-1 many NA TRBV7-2 TGTGCCAGCAGCCCCCCCAGGGTATTTAGCTCCTACAATGAGCAGTTCTTC CASSPPRVFSSYNEQFF
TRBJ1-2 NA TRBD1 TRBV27 TGTGCCAGCAGTATCCGCCGAGGACAGGGGGCGCCTGGCTACACCTTC CASSIRRGQGAPGYTF
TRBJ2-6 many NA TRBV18 TGTGCCAGCTCACCCGCCTCTGGGGCCAACGTCCTGACTTTC CASSPASGANVLTF
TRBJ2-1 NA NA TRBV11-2 TGTGCCAGCAGCTTAGTGGCAAATGAGCAGTTCTTC CASSLVANEQFF
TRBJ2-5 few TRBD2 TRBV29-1 TGCAGCGTTGATGGGGGGGGTTACCGGGAGACCCAGTACTTC CSVDGGGYRETQYF
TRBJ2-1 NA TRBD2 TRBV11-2 TGTGCCAGCAGCTTAGAGTCGGGGGGAGTATCTGAGCAGTTCTTC CASSLESGGVSEQFF
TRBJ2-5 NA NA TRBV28 TGTGCCAGCAGTTCAGCCAGGCGGGGCAGGGGGACCCAAGAGACCCAGTACTTC CASSSARRGRGTQETQYF
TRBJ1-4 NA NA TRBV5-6 TGTGCCAGCAGCTTGGAGGGGAGGTCCTATGAAAAACTGTTTTTT CASSLEGRSYEKLFF
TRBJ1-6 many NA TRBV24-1 TGTGCCACCAGTGATTTGGCAGGGACTTTGAATTCACCCCTCCACTTT CATSDLAGTLNSPLHF
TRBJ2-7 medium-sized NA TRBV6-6 TGTGCCAGCAGTTACTCGGGGGAGCAGTACTTC CASSYSGEQYF
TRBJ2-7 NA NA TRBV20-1 TGCAGTGCTAGTTTTCGGGTAAACGAGCAGTACTTC CSASFRVNEQYF
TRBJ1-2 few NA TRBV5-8 TGTGTCAGCAGCTTGGGTACTCAGGTTTATGGCTACACCTTC CVSSLGTQVYGYTF
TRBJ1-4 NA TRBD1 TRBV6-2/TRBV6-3 TGTGCCAGCAGTCGCCGTTGGGGGACAGATGAAAAACTGTTTTTT CASSRRWGTDEKLFF
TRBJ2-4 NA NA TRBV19 TGTGCCAGTAGTAGCCGGGACGCAGCCTTAGCCAAAAACATTCAGTACTTC CASSSRDAALAKNIQYF
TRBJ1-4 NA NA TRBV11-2 TGTGCCAGCAGCTTACGCTTGGGGGGGAATGAAAAACTGTTTTTT CASSLRLGGNEKLFF
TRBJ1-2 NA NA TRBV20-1 TGCAGTGCTAGAGCTTCGGCGGGGGCTGACTACACCTTC CSARASAGADYTF
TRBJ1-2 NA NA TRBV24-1 TGTGCCACCAGTGATCGACAGCGCGATAATGGCTACACCTTC CATSDRQRDNGYTF
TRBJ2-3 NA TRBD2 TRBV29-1 TGCAGCGTTGACGGACTAGCGCCCGCAGATACGCAGTATTTT CSVDGLAPADTQYF
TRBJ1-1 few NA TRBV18 TGTGCCAGCTCACCACTTGACTCGGGGGTCGGGACTGAAGCTTTCTTT CASSPLDSGVGTEAFF
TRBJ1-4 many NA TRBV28 TGTGCCAGCAGTTTAACAGGGAGGGGAGAAAAACTGTTTTTT CASSLTGRGEKLFF
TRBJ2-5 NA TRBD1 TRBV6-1 TGTGCCAGCAGTGCACGGACAGGGGAAGGGACCCAGTACTTC CASSARTGEGTQYF
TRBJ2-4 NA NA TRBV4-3 TGCGCCAGCAGCCAAGATCCCACGACAGGGACTAGCAAAAACATTCAGTACTTC CASSQDPTTGTSKNIQYF
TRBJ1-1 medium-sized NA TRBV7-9 TGTGCCAGCAGCTTAGGCAGGGTGAACACTGAAGCTTTCTTT CASSLGRVNTEAFF
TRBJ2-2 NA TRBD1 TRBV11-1 TGTGCCAGCAGCACTGGACAGGGTTTGGCCGGGGAGCCGTTTTTT CASSTGQGLAGEPFF
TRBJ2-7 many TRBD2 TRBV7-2 TGTGCCAGCAGCTTAGGACTAGCTAGCTCCTACGAGCAGTACTTC CASSLGLASSYEQYF
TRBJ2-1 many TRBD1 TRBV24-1 TGTGCCACCAGTGATCCTGGACAGGGAGGTAATGAGCAGTTCTTC CATSDPGQGGNEQFF
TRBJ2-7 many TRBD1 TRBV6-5 TGTGCCAGCACCCCCGGACAGGGAATCTCCTACGAGCAGTACTTC CASTPGQGISYEQYF
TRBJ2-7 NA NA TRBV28 TGTGCCAGCAGTCCGCCCGGACAGCTATACGAGCAGTACTTC CASSPPGQLYEQYF
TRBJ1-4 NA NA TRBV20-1 TGCAGTGCTAGAGACAGGACAGAACTTACAACTAATGAAAAACTGTTTTTT CSARDRTELTTNEKLFF
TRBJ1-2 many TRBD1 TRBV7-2 TGTGCCAGCAGCTTATACCAAGCACAGGGGAATGGCTACACCTTC CASSLYQAQGNGYTF
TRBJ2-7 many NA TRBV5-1 TGCGCCAGCAGCTTTTCGAGACAGAGCGCTATGGAGCAGTACTTC CASSFSRQSAMEQYF
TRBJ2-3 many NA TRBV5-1 TGCGCCAGCAGGCAGACAGAGTCCACGCAGTATTTT CASRQTESTQYF
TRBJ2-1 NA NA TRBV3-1 TGTGCCAGCAGCCAATCGGATAGAAACCACAATGAGCAGTTCTTC CASSQSDRNHNEQFF
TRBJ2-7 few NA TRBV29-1 TGCAGCGTGCGCACCGGGACATCCTACGAGCAGTACTTC CSVRTGTSYEQYF
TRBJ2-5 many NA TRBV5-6 TGTGCCAGCAGCCTGGGGGAACAAGAGACCCAGTACTTC CASSLGEQETQYF
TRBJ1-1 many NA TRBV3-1 TGTGCCAGCAGCCAAGTGGGCGAAGCTTTCTTT CASSQVGEAFF